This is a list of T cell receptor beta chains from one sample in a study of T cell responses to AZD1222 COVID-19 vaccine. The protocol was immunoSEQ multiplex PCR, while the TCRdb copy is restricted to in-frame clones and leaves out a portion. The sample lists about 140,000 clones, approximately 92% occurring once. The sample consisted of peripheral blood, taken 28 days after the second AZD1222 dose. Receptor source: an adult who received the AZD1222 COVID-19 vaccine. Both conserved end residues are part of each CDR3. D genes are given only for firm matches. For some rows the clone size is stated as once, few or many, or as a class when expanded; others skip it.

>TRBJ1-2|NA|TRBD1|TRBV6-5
TGTGCCAGCAGGGCCACAGGGGCCTCAAGCTACACCTTC
CASRATGASSYTF
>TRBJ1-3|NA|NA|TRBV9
TGTGCCAGCAGCGTAGCTGATGCACACGGAAACACCATATATTTT
CASSVADAHGNTIYF
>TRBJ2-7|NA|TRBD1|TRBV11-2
TGTGCCAGCATCGATACTGGGACAGGGAGCTCCTACGAGCAGTACTTC
CASIDTGTGSSYEQYF
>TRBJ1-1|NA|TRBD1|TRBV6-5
TGTGCCAGCAGTTACGGGACAGGGTTTGAGGCTTTCTTT
CASSYGTGFEAFF
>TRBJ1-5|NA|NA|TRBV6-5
TGTGCCAGCAGTTGGGGAATGGATCAGCCCCAGCATTTT
CASSWGMDQPQHF
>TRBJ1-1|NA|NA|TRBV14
TGTGCCAGCAGCCAAGAATGGAACACTGAAGCTTTCTTT
CASSQEWNTEAFF
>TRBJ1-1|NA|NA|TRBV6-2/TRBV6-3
TGTGCCAGCAGTTACATGCGGAACACTGAAGCTTTCTTT
CASSYMRNTEAFF
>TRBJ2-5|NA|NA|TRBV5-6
TGTGCCAGCAGCTTCCCCCTGACTGACGGGCAAGAGACCCAGTACTTC
CASSFPLTDGQETQYF
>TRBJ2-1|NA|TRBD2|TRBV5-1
TGCGCCAGCAGCGGAGGGACTAGCGGGGACCCCAATGAGCAGTTCTTC
CASSGGTSGDPNEQFF
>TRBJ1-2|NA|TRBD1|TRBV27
TGTGCCAGCAGTGGACAGGGGGCGGACGGCTACACCTTC
CASSGQGADGYTF
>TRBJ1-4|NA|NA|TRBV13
TGTGCCAGCAGCCTTACCACAACAGGGTTTAGTGAAAAACTGTTTTTT
CASSLTTTGFSEKLFF
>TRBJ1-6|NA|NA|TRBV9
TGTGCCAGCAGCTTTACGACGTACGATTCACCCCTCCACTTT
CASSFTTYDSPLHF
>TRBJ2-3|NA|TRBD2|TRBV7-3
TGTGCCAGCAGCTTGACTAGCGCAGATACGCAGTATTTT
CASSLTSADTQYF
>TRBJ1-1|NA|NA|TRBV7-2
TGTGCCAGCAGCTTATCCCAGTTGAACACTGAAGCTTTCTTT
CASSLSQLNTEAFF
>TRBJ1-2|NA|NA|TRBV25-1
TGTGCCAGCAGTGACAGTGGCTACACCTTC
CASSDSGYTF
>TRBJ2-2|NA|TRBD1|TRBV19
TGTGCCAGTAGACAGGGGAGAGACACCGGGGAGCTGTTTTTT
CASRQGRDTGELFF
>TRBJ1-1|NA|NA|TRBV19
TGTGCCAGTACCCATATAGAAGGGGTTAGGACGGGAAACACTGAAGCTTTCTTT
CASTHIEGVRTGNTEAFF
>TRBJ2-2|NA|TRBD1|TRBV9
TGTGCCAGCAGCGTGACTACAGGGGGACACCGGGGAGAGCTGTTTTTT
CASSVTTGGHRGELFF
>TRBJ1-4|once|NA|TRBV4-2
TGTGCCAGCAGCCAAGTCCGGGAAAAACTGTTTTTT
CASSQVREKLFF
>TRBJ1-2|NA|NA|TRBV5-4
TGTGCCAGCAGCTCCTATGGGGTGAACTATGGCTACACCTTC
CASSSYGVNYGYTF
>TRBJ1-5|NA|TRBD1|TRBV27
TGTGCCAGCAGTTTATCGGCAGGGGGCAGGCAGCCCCAGCATTTT
CASSLSAGGRQPQHF
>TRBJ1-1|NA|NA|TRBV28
TGTGCCAGCAGTTTACCCCGCCAAATCATGGGGACTGAAGCTTTCTTT
CASSLPRQIMGTEAFF